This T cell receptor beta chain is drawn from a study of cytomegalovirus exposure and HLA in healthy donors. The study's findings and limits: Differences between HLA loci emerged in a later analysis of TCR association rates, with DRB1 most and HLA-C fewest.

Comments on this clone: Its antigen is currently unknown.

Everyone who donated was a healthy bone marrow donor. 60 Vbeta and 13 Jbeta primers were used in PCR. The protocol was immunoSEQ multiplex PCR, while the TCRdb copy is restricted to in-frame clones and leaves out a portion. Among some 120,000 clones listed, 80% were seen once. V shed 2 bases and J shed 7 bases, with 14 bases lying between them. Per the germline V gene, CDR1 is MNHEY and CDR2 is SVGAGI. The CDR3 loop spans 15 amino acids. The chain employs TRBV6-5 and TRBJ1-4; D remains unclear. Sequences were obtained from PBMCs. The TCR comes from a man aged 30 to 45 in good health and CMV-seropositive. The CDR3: CASSYGGGWVEKLFF. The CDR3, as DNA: TGTGCCAGCAGTTACGGAGGAGGGTGGGTTGAAAAACTGTTTTTT.